The next 20 T cell receptor beta chains were all read from a single sample in a study of neurological immune-mediated disorders. Each CDR3 protein is one row after TCRdb ran MiXCR on the 5' RACE reads. The data contain roughly 61,000 distinct CDR3 sequences, 20% to 30% of them singletons. Regarding time point: technical triplicate 2. Sequencing input: PBMCs. The receptors were gathered from a man in his fifties or sixties with HTLV-1-associated myelopathy (HAM/TSP).

The chain couples TRBV5-6 to TRBJ2-2; 8 bases match TRBD2. Germline trimming cut 4 bases from V and 4 bases from J; bases unmatched to any gene: 6. This CDR3 contains 15 residues. Per germline, CDR1 SGHDT and CDR2 YYEEEE. The CDR3 nucleotides read TGTGCCAGCAGCCTGAGCGGGAGTGGCACCGGGGAGCTGTTTTTT. Protein: CASSLSGSGTGELFF.

This clonotype was counted once. A read error is possible here, since a much larger clone lies one base away. The chain recombines TRBV20-1 with TRBJ2-5; D gene unclear. Germline V gives CDR1 DFQATT, CDR2 SNEGSKA (reference sequence). The CDR3 consists of 11 residues. DNA for the CDR3: TGCAGTGCTGGAGAAATGGAGACCCAGTACTTC. Translated, it gives CSAGEMETQYF.

The chain uses TRBV19 and TRBJ2-2; no reliable D call. V gave up 5 bases and J gave up 4 bases, with 11 bases separating them. Germline V CDR1 and CDR2: LNHDA, SQIVND (reference sequence). The CDR3 contains 14 residues. The CDR3 spells CASSPWQLTGELFF. The CDR3 region has the DNA TGTGCCAGTAGTCCCTGGCAGCTCACCGGGGAGCTGTTTTTT.

This clonotype was seen ten or more times. The gene calls are TRBV5-5 and TRBJ2-1; TRBD2 matches 13 bases. Trimming removed 0 bases from V and 7 bases from J; junction bases left unmatched: 7. The CDR3 is made up of 17 amino acids. CDR1 SGHKS and CDR2 YYEKEE come from the germline V gene (reference sequence). The chain's CDR3 is CASSLGGWGLAGNEQFF. The CDR3 nucleotides are TGTGCCAGCAGCTTGGGGGGCTGGGGACTAGCGGGAAATGAGCAGTTCTTC. The whole variable domain, remainder taken from reference TRBV5-5 and TRBJ2-1, is DAGVTQSPTHLIKTRGQQVTLRCSPISGHKSVSWYQQVLGQGPQFIFQYYEKEERGRGNFPDRFSARQFPNYSSELNVNALLLGDSALYLCASSLGGWGLAGNEQFFGPGTRLTVL.

This clonotype was detected ten times or more. The chain couples TRBV29-1 to TRBJ2-3, with TRBD1 identical over 10 bases. CDR1 and CDR2 (germline): SQVTM, ANQGSEA. Unmatched junction bases numbered 7, after V lost 4 bases and J lost 6 bases. CDR3 size: 14 residues. The CDR3 nucleotides read TGCAGCGTTGCCGGGACAGGGGTGCGGGATACGCAGTATTTT. Its translation is CSVAGTGVRDTQYF.

There are many counts of this clonotype. CDR3 coding DNA: TGCGCCAGCAGCCCCGGACAGGGGCCCTATGGCTACACCTTC. As protein: CASSPGQGPYGYTF. The chain has TRBV5-1 and TRBJ1-2; TRBD1 matches at 9 bases. Germline loops: CDR1 SGHRS, CDR2 YFSETQ. The J segment lost 4 bases and the V segment lost 4 bases, leaving 5 bases of the junction unmatched. The CDR3 has 14 amino acids.

At least ten counts were recorded for this clonotype. V gene TRBV12-3 or TRBV12-4 combines with J gene TRBJ2-7, with D possibly being TRBD2 (6 bases). CDR3 length: 12 amino acids. With 6 bases removed from V and 6 bases from J, the gap between germline ends came to 12 bases. The CDR3 DNA reads TGTGCCAGCAGCCGGGGGTCTGCCGAGCAGTACTTC. It yields the protein CASSRGSAEQYF.

At least ten counts were recorded for this clonotype. V gene TRBV9 combines with J gene TRBJ1-2; D might be TRBD1 (6 bases). The CDR3 consists of 16 residues. Germline CDR1 reads SGDLS; CDR2 reads YYNGEE. Trimming stripped 3 bases from V and 3 bases from J, with 18 bases between. CDR3 DNA sequence: TGTGCCAGCAGCGAGGCAACAGGGACGATCGACTATGGCTACACCTTC. Amino acids: CASSEATGTIDYGYTF.

This sequence joins TRBV3-1 and TRBJ1-5; D gene unclear. CDR1 is LGHDT and CDR2 is YNNKEL in the germline V gene (reference sequence). V lost 2 bases and J lost 2, with 4 bases in between. The CDR3 sequence is 13 residues long. The CDR3 DNA reads TGTGCCAGCAGCCAAAGGGGCAATCAGCCCCAGCATTTT. Residues: CASSQRGNQPQHF.

The chain is built from TRBV20-1 and TRBJ2-7, with D possibly being TRBD2 (5 bases). The germline CDR1 and CDR2 sequences are DFQATT and SNEGSKA (reference sequence). V lost 3 bases and J lost 7, with 13 bases in between. The CDR3 contains 12 residues. The CDR3 DNA reads TGCAGTGCTAGGTTGACTCCGGGGGAGCAGTACTTC. This gives the protein CSARLTPGEQYF.

This clonotype has at least ten counts. The CDR3 protein is CASSVDTYNSPLHF. As DNA, the CDR3 is TGTGCCAGCAGCGTAGACACCTATAATTCACCCCTCCACTTT. This sequence joins TRBV9 and TRBJ1-6; no clear D gene. Per germline, CDR1 SGDLS and CDR2 YYNGEE. The CDR3 totals 14 residues. V was clipped by 0 bases and J by 2 bases, with 3 bases between them.

This clonotype was observed once. This may come from a read error, since a much larger clone is one base off. The rearrangement uses TRBV4-1 and TRBJ2-2; 8 nucleotides agree with TRBD1. The CDR3 loop spans 14 amino acids. Germline CDR1 MGHRA, CDR2 YSYEKL. CDR3 loop: CANSVRQGIGELFF. In DNA, the CDR3 is TGCGCCAACAGCGTCCGACAGGGGATCGGGGAGCTGTTTTTT.

This clonotype has ten or more counts. This chain connects TRBV28 to TRBJ2-3; D not certain. Trimming left V 7 bases short and J 5 bases short, with 19 bases between. Germline CDR1 MDHEN, CDR2 SYDVKM. This CDR3 has 15 amino acids. CDR3 residues: CASTPVMVRGDTQYF. The CDR3 DNA reads TGTGCCAGCACACCAGTTATGGTCCGAGGAGATACGCAGTATTTT.

At least ten counts were recorded for this clonotype. The chain couples TRBV5-1 to TRBJ2-1; 16 bases align to TRBD2. The germline gives CDR1 SGHRS, CDR2 YFSETQ. This CDR3 spans 14 amino acids. V dropped 4 bases and J dropped 14; count of bases not matched to a gene: 6. The CDR3 loop is CASSPGLAGGHEFF. In DNA, the CDR3 is TGCGCCAGCAGCCCGGGACTAGCGGGAGGGCACGAGTTCTTC.

This sequence joins TRBV5-1 and TRBJ1-1, with a tentative D call TRBD1 (5 bases). The length of the CDR3 is 14 residues. Germline CDR1 and CDR2: SGHRS and YFSETQ. The germline V and J ends were trimmed by 4 bases and 3 bases, with 13 bases remaining between them. The CDR3 here is CASSRTAGYTEAFF. The CDR3 coding sequence is TGCGCCAGCAGCAGGACGGCAGGGTACACTGAAGCTTTCTTT.

CDR3: CSARDGTSGGTDTQYF. In DNA, the CDR3 is TGCAGTGCTAGAGATGGGACTAGCGGGGGCACAGATACGCAGTATTTT. V and J are TRBV20-1 and TRBJ2-3; 13 nucleotides agree with TRBD2. This CDR3 has 16 residues. The germline V gene has CDR1 DFQATT and CDR2 SNEGSKA (reference sequence). The V and J ends lost 0 bases and 1 base, in that order; junction bases with no gene match: 1.

In its sample, this clonotype was seen many times. CDR3 sequence reads: CASSLAPAGVKLLNEQFF. Written as DNA, the CDR3 is TGCGCCAGCAGCTTGGCCCCGGCAGGGGTGAAATTACTCAATGAGCAGTTCTTC. This chain connects TRBV5-1 to TRBJ2-1; tentative D call: TRBD1 (6 bases). This CDR3 has 18 residues. The germline V and J ends were trimmed by 0 bases and 6 bases, with 22 bases remaining between them. In germline, CDR1 is SGHRS, CDR2 YFSETQ.

This clonotype was seen just once. The chain couples TRBV5-1 to TRBJ2-7; D is unresolved. Looked up from germline, CDR1 is SGHRS and CDR2 is YFSETQ. The CDR3 has 13 amino acids. V lost 7 bases and J lost 6, with 17 bases in between. CDR3 nucleotide sequence: TGCGCCAGCTGGGATACACGGCCCAGCGAGCAGTACTTC. Protein sequence: CASWDTRPSEQYF.

At least ten counts were recorded for this clonotype. This chain links TRBV20-1 with TRBJ1-1, with a tentative D call TRBD1 (6 bases). Germline-derived CDR1 and CDR2 are DFQATT and SNEGSKA (reference sequence). CDR3 size: 14 residues. Trimming removed 2 bases at V and 4 bases at J, with 14 bases between. The CDR3, as DNA: TGCAGTGCTAGACCGGGGGGCTGGGGCACTGAAGCTTTCTTT. Protein sequence: CSARPGGWGTEAFF.

On this clonotype itself: A read error is possible here, since a much larger clone lies one base away. The chain carries TRBV11-3 and TRBJ2-3; D not resolved. The CDR3 length is 16 residues. The germline V gene encodes CDR1 SGHNT and CDR2 YENEEA. V lost 1 base and J 0 bases, leaving 11 bases between the germline ends. The CDR3 DNA reads TGTGCCAGCAGCTTAGGGCCGGAAGCTAGCACAGATACGCAGTATTTT. This gives the protein CASSLGPEASTDTQYF.